The next 22 T cell receptor beta chains were all read from a single sample in a study of OX40 agonist ivuxolimab in advanced cancers. Clones were read by immunoSEQ multiplex PCR, and TCRdb kept only the in-frame ones, dropping some. This table holds around 94,000 clones, about 93% found once. Sample: CD4+ or CD8+ T cells sorted from blood, taken in a trial of the OX40 agonist ivuxolimab. These receptors were taken from an adult with an advanced solid tumor such as melanoma, head and neck, liver or kidney cancer.

This chain links TRBV9 with TRBJ2-7, with 8 positions matching TRBD2. V dropped 4 bases and J dropped 3; count of bases not matched to a gene: 6. The CDR3 has 14 amino acids. Germline V CDR1 and CDR2: SGDLS, YYNGEE. The CDR3 DNA follows: TGTGCCAGCAGCAAGGGACTAGAACTCTACGAGCAGTACTTC. Translation gives CASSKGLELYEQYF. Complete variable domain (other parts from reference TRBV9 and TRBJ2-7): DSGVTQTPKHLITATGQRVTLRCSPRSGDLSVYWYQQSLDQGLQFLIQYYNGEERAKGNILERFSAQQFPDLHSELNLSSLELGDSALYFCASSKGLELYEQYFGPGTRLTVT.

The V call is TRBV29-1, the J call TRBJ1-3, with 7 bases identical to TRBD1. CDR1 is SQVTM, CDR2 ANQGSEA, per germline. The J segment lost 7 bases and the V segment lost 1 base, leaving 1 base of the junction unmatched. CDR3 length: 12 amino acids. CDR3 region: CSVEGGGNTIYF. Here the CDR3 DNA reads TGCAGCGTTGAAGGAGGGGGCAACACCATATATTTT.

This rearrangement joins TRBV29-1 to TRBJ2-7; the match to TRBD1 covers 9 bases. The germline V gene has CDR1 SQVTM and CDR2 ANQGSEA. The CDR3 extends over 14 amino acids. After removal of 6 bases from V and 4 bases from J, the junction contained 10 bases not matched to a gene. The CDR3 loop reads CSVEGTGKQYEQYF. The CDR3 nucleotides are TGCAGCGTCGAGGGGACAGGGAAACAATACGAGCAGTACTTC.

The chain couples TRBV18 to TRBJ2-2; D remains unclear. The CDR3 is 13 residues long. The germline V gene has CDR1 KGHSH and CDR2 LQKENI. Deletions cut 8 bases from V and 8 bases from J, with 15 bases between. Here the CDR3 reads CASTALASGELFF. The CDR3, as DNA: TGTGCCAGCACCGCCCTCGCAAGTGGGGAGCTGTTTTTT. The full variable domain, rest sourced from reference TRBV18 and TRBJ2-2, is NAGVMQNPRHLVRRRGQEARLRCSPMKGHSHVYWYRQLPEEGLKFMVYLQKENIIDESGMPKERFSAEFPKEGPSILRIQQVVRGDSAAYFCASTALASGELFFGEGSRLTVL.

This chain connects TRBV25-1 to TRBJ2-4; no reliable D call. Germline V gene lookup returns CDR1 MGHDK and CDR2 SYGVNS. There are 15 residues in the CDR3. Trimming shortened V by 2 bases and J by 0 bases, and 8 bases separated the two germline ends. For the CDR3, the DNA is TGTGCCAGCAGTGAAGGAGTTCAAGCCAAAAACATTCAGTACTTC. It is translated as CASSEGVQAKNIQYF.

This rearrangement joins TRBV19 to TRBJ2-5; D gene uncertain. Germline V gives CDR1 LNHDA, CDR2 SQIVND (reference sequence). CDR3 length: 13 amino acids. V lost 2 bases and J 2 bases, leaving 6 bases between the germline ends. CDR3: CASSIHRQETQYF. The CDR3 DNA is TGTGCCAGTAGTATACACAGACAAGAGACCCAGTACTTC.

The chain employs TRBV6-1 and TRBJ1-5; TRBD1 aligns across 7 bases. Germline V gene sequence: CDR1 MNHNS, CDR2 SASEGT. The trim removed 6 bases at V and 5 bases at J, leaving 7 bases unmatched. The length of the CDR3 is 14 residues. The CDR3 DNA follows: TGTGCCAGCAGCCTGACAGGGCGGGATCAGCCCCAGCATTTT. Its translation is CASSLTGRDQPQHF.

This sequence joins TRBV19 and TRBJ2-7; D gene uncertain. Germline CDR1 LNHDA, CDR2 SQIVND (reference sequence). This CDR3 region has 16 residues. V dropped 4 bases and J dropped 4 bases, with 20 bases sitting between them. Here the CDR3 DNA reads TGTGCCAGTAGTAGCATCCAGTCTGAACCGGCGTACGAGCAGTACTTC. This sequence encodes CASSSIQSEPAYEQYF.

The J gene is TRBJ1-4, the V gene TRBV19; tentative D call: TRBD1 (5 bases). The CDR3 contains 14 residues. Germline CDR1 LNHDA, CDR2 SQIVND (reference sequence). The V end lost 8 bases, the J end lost 7 bases, and 17 bases lay between the germline ends. The CDR3 bases are TGTGCCAGTCGCGAGTGGGGGGAGGTTGAAAAACTGTTTTTT. Translating gives CASREWGEVEKLFF.

The chain joins TRBV14 to TRBJ2-1; D is perhaps TRBD2 (5 bases). V shed 2 bases and J shed 7 bases, with 18 bases lying between them. CDR3 size: 16 residues. Germline V gene sequence: CDR1 SGHDN, CDR2 FVKESK. The CDR3 spells CASSQWRVGSTNEQFF. DNA of the CDR3: TGTGCCAGCAGCCAATGGCGGGTAGGGTCTACGAATGAGCAGTTCTTC. Filled out from reference TRBV14 and TRBJ2-1, the complete variable domain reads EAGVTQFPSHSVIEKGQTVTLRCDPISGHDNLYWYRRVMGKEIKFLLHFVKESKQDESGMPNNRFLAERTGGTYSTLKVQPAELEDSGVYFCASSQWRVGSTNEQFFGPGTRLTVL.

The chain is built from TRBV7-9 and TRBJ1-1; D uncertain. The germline CDR1 and CDR2 sequences are SEHNR and FQNEAQ (reference sequence). This CDR3 has 13 residues. Trimming took off 5 bases at V and 5 bases at J, with 12 bases between the two ends. The DNA of the CDR3 is TGTGCCAGCAGCCTCACCCCGGGGACTGAAGCTTTCTTT. Translated, it gives CASSLTPGTEAFF.

The chain links TRBV7-8 to TRBJ2-7; TRBD2 aligns across 7 bases. This CDR3 is 15 amino acids long. V shed 1 base, J shed 7 bases, and the junction held 10 bases outside the gene matches. Germline V CDR1 and CDR2: SGHVS, FQNEAQ. The DNA for the CDR3 is TGTGCCAGCAGCTTAGGAGGGACTATACTCGGGGAGCAGTACTTC. This encodes CASSLGGTILGEQYF.

The chain carries TRBV4-3 and TRBJ2-3; 9 bases are shared with TRBD2. The CDR3 consists of 17 residues. Germline V gene data show CDR1 as LGHNA and CDR2 as YSLEER. V trimming: 2 bases; J trimming: 2 bases; junction bases outside the gene matches: 8. The CDR3 sequence is CASSQIKTSGITDTQYF. In nucleotides, the CDR3 is TGCGCCAGCAGCCAAATCAAGACTAGCGGAATCACAGATACGCAGTATTTT.

The chain couples TRBV19 to TRBJ2-3; 8 bases map to TRBD1. Trimming cost V 2 bases and J 6 bases; bases outside gene matches: 10. Germline CDR1 LNHDA, CDR2 SQIVND (reference sequence). The CDR3 runs to 16 residues. The CDR3 here is CASSINSGRGRDTQYF. The CDR3, as DNA: TGTGCCAGTAGTATAAACTCAGGCAGGGGGCGGGATACGCAGTATTTT.

In this sample, this clone turned up a few times. This chain joins TRBV2 and TRBJ1-6; possibly TRBD1 for D (6 bases). V lost 6 bases, J lost 5 bases, and 14 bases lay in between. Germline CDR1 reads SNHLY; CDR2 reads FYNNEI. CDR3 length: 15 residues. CDR3 nucleotides: TGTGCCAGCAGCATCGGACAGATTAATAATTCACCCCTCCACTTT. This translates into CASSIGQINNSPLHF.

The chain is built from TRBV6-5 and TRBJ1-1, with D uncertain. Germline loops: CDR1 MNHEY, CDR2 SVGAGI. This CDR3 spans 14 amino acids. The V and J ends lost 5 bases and 1 base respectively, with 11 bases between them. CDR3 loop: CASSRRETNTEAFF. The CDR3 nucleotides read TGTGCCAGCAGTCGCCGGGAAACGAACACTGAAGCTTTCTTT.

The V gene is TRBV5-4, the J gene TRBJ1-5, with 7 bases aligning to TRBD1. The germline gives CDR1 SGHNT, CDR2 YYREEE (reference sequence). V was pared by 0 bases and J by 3 bases, with 3 bases of the junction left unmatched. This CDR3 region has 15 residues. The CDR3 DNA reads as TGTGCCAGCAGCTTGGGGACAGGTCCCAATCAGCCCCAGCATTTT. Amino acids: CASSLGTGPNQPQHF. Filled out from reference TRBV5-4 and TRBJ1-5, the complete variable domain reads ETGVTQSPTHLIKTRGQQVTLRCSSQSGHNTVSWYQQALGQGPQFIFQYYREEENGRGNFPPRFSGLQFPNYSSELNVNALELDDSALYLCASSLGTGPNQPQHFGDGTRLSIL.

The chain combines TRBV29-1 with TRBJ2-1, with D perhaps TRBD1 (6 bases). The CDR3 length is 11 residues. Trimming shortened V by 6 bases and J by 6 bases, and 9 bases separated the two germline ends. Germline V gene lookup returns CDR1 SQVTM and CDR2 ANQGSEA. The CDR3 spells CSVGRGNEQFF. DNA of the CDR3: TGCAGCGTGGGCAGGGGCAATGAGCAGTTCTTC.

The V gene is TRBV14, the J gene TRBJ1-2; D unclear. The CDR3 has 13 amino acids. CDR1 and CDR2 from the germline V gene are SGHDN and FVKESK. Trimming removed 4 bases from V and 0 bases from J, with 6 bases in between. The DNA of the CDR3 is TGTGCCAGCAGCCTGGGATCTAACTATGGCTACACCTTC. Translated, it gives CASSLGSNYGYTF.

The V and J genes are TRBV10-3 and TRBJ1-2; D uncertain. The V end was cut by 3 bases, the J end by 0 bases, with 8 bases between. This CDR3 contains 14 residues. Germline V CDR1 and CDR2: ENHRY, SYGVKD. The CDR3 loop reads CAISDLATNYGYTF. The CDR3 nucleotides are TGTGCCATCAGTGATTTGGCTACTAACTATGGCTACACCTTC.

The V and J genes are TRBV29-1 and TRBJ1-2, with D tentatively TRBD1 (5 bases). Deletions cut 2 bases from V and 7 bases from J, with 23 bases between. This CDR3 comprises 16 residues. Per the germline V gene, CDR1 is SQVTM and CDR2 is ANQGSEA. The CDR3 region is CSVETFQGAPRSGYTF. In nucleotides, the CDR3 is TGCAGCGTTGAAACTTTCCAGGGCGCTCCGAGAAGTGGCTACACCTTC. The complete variable domain, with remaining parts taken from reference TRBV29-1 and TRBJ1-2, reads SAVISQKPSRDICQRGTSLTIQCQVDSQVTMMFWYRQQPGQSLTLIATANQGSEATYESGFVIDKFPISRPNLTFSTLTVSNMSPEDSSIYLCSVETFQGAPRSGYTFGSGTRLTVV.

The rearrangement uses TRBV30 and TRBJ1-1; D is uncertain. This CDR3 has 14 amino acids. CDR1 is GTSNPN and CDR2 is SVGIG in the germline V gene (reference sequence). Trimming removed 0 bases at V and 1 base at J, with 9 bases between. The CDR3 nucleotides read TGTGCCTGGAGTGTAACACCGAAGAACACTGAAGCTTTCTTT. As protein: CAWSVTPKNTEAFF.